Below, 14 T cell receptor beta chains from the same sample are listed, as sequenced in a study of cytomegalovirus exposure and HLA in healthy donors. 13 Jbeta primers and 60 Vbeta primers were used for the PCR. Sequenced by immunoSEQ multiplex PCR; TCRdb stores in-frame clones only, minus some. Of 100,000 to 150,000 clones listed, roughly 88% are singletons. Sequencing was done on a sample of PBMCs. These receptors all stem from a woman between 18 and 29 years old in good health and CMV-seropositive.

J is TRBJ2-6 and V is TRBV29-1; D gene uncertain. Germline V CDR1 and CDR2: SQVTM, ANQGSEA. The CDR3 length is 15 residues. V dropped 1 base and J dropped 0 bases, with 7 bases sitting between them. For the CDR3, the DNA is TGCAGCGTTGAAGCCCCCGGCTCTGGGGCCAACGTCCTGACTTTC. Translation: CSVEAPGSGANVLTF. Full variable domain (remainder filled in from reference TRBV29-1 and TRBJ2-6): SAVISQKPSRDICQRGTSLTIQCQVDSQVTMMFWYRQQPGQSLTLIATANQGSEATYESGFVIDKFPISRPNLTFSTLTVSNMSPEDSSIYLCSVEAPGSGANVLTFGAGSRLTVL.

Worth noting for this clone: A read error may account for a junction end that differs from germline. The chain is built from TRBV5-1 and TRBJ2-7; D might be TRBD1 (6 bases). Germline CDR1 and CDR2: SGHRS and YFSETQ. The CDR3 contains 15 residues. This CDR3 reads CASSQGQVFTYEQHF. The CDR3 DNA is TGCGCCAGCAGCCAGGGACAAGTATTTACCTACGAGCAGCACTTC.

The chain carries TRBV19 and TRBJ2-7; 8 positions match TRBD1. CDR1 LNHDA and CDR2 SQIVND come from the germline V gene (reference sequence). This CDR3 has 13 residues. After removal of 3 bases from V and 7 bases from J, the junction contained 5 bases not matched to a gene. CDR3 nucleotide sequence: TGTGCCAGTAGTATTCAGGGGGCGGGGGAGCAGTACTTC. This encodes CASSIQGAGEQYF. The variable domain in full, completed from reference TRBV19 and TRBJ2-7, reads DGGITQSPKYLFRKEGQNVTLSCEQNLNHDAMYWYRQDPGQGLRLIYYSQIVNDFQKGDIAEGYSVSREKKESFPLTVTSAQKNPTAFYLCASSIQGAGEQYFGPGTRLTVT.

The J gene is TRBJ1-1, the V gene TRBV6-5, with D possibly TRBD1 on 6 matching bases. CDR1 and CDR2 (germline): MNHEY, SVGAGI. The V gene lost 2 bases and the J gene lost 7 bases, with 8 bases spanning the gap. There are 12 residues in the CDR3. The CDR3 loop reads CASSYRGNEAFF. The CDR3 DNA follows: TGTGCCAGCAGTTACAGGGGGAATGAAGCTTTCTTT.

The J gene is TRBJ2-5, the V gene TRBV18, with D hard to call. With the DNA end fitting TRBJ2-7 better, the J assignment may be wrong. This CDR3 has 13 amino acids. Germline V gene sequence: CDR1 KGHSH, CDR2 LQKENI. CDR3 bases: TGTGCCAGCTCACCAGGCTCAGACTACGAGCAGTACTTC. Protein product: CASSPGSDYEQYF.

V gene TRBV30 combines with J gene TRBJ1-2; D is unclear. The CDR3 is made up of 13 amino acids. Germline V gene sequence: CDR1 GTSNPN, CDR2 SVGIG (reference sequence). Between the trimmed V and J ends, which lost 1 base and 10 bases, there was a span of 16 bases. The CDR3 DNA follows: TGTGCCTGGAGTGAGACTCCCGGCGGAGACTACACCTTC. The encoded protein is CAWSETPGGDYTF.

This clone was seen more than once but under ten times. This chain connects TRBV19 to TRBJ1-1; D is unclear. Deletions cut 0 bases from V and 8 bases from J, with 7 bases between. CDR3 length: 12 amino acids. The germline V gene encodes CDR1 LNHDA and CDR2 SQIVND (reference sequence). The CDR3 protein is CASSIEGREAFF. The CDR3 bases are TGTGCCAGTAGTATAGAGGGGAGGGAAGCTTTCTTT.

V is TRBV5-1 and J is TRBJ2-1; D possibly corresponds to TRBD2 (5 bases). Trimming left V 5 bases short and J 7 bases short, with 10 bases between. The germline V gene has CDR1 SGHRS and CDR2 YFSETQ. The CDR3 contains 12 residues. CDR3 sequence reads: CASSYTGNEQFF. CDR3 coding DNA: TGCGCCAGCAGTTATACGGGAAATGAGCAGTTCTTC.

The gene calls are TRBV2 and TRBJ2-2, with TRBD2 matching over 13 bases. The ends lost 6 bases at V and 4 bases at J; junction bases unmatched: 5. This CDR3 is 16 amino acids long. Germline V CDR1 and CDR2: SNHLY, FYNNEI. CDR3 loop: CASRERTSGGTGELFF. Here the CDR3 DNA reads TGTGCCAGCAGGGAACGGACTAGCGGGGGCACCGGGGAGCTGTTTTTT.

This clone has just one count. This chain connects TRBV5-4 to TRBJ2-1; D remains unclear. V was pared by 2 bases and J by 5 bases, with 8 bases between. Looked up from germline, CDR1 is SGHNT and CDR2 is YYREEE (reference sequence). The CDR3 length is 13 residues. The CDR3 DNA reads as TGTGCCAGCAGCTTACTTAATAACAATGAGCAGTTCTTC. It codes for CASSLLNNNEQFF.

The V call is TRBV19, the J call TRBJ1-1, with a possible D match to TRBD1 (5 bases). Between the trimmed V and J ends, which lost 7 bases and 10 bases, there was a span of 13 bases. The CDR3 is 11 amino acids. Germline CDR1 is LNHDA and CDR2 is SQIVND (reference sequence). CDR3 coding DNA: TGTGCCAGTAAGCAGACCGGGGGAGCTTTCTTT. It codes for CASKQTGGAFF.

The chain has TRBV12-5 and TRBJ2-5; D remains unclear. The CDR3 loop spans 12 amino acids. Germline-derived CDR1 and CDR2 are LGHNT and FRNRAP. V lost 3 bases and J 5 bases, leaving 7 bases between the germline ends. The CDR3 region is CASGLNLETQYF. CDR3 DNA sequence: TGTGCTAGTGGTTTAAATCTTGAGACCCAGTACTTC.

As DNA, the CDR3 is TGTGCCAGCAGCGTAGACGGGGTCAGCACAGATACGCAGTATTTT. Residues: CASSVDGVSTDTQYF. This chain links TRBV9 with TRBJ2-3, with D possibly matching TRBD2 (5 bases). The CDR3 extends over 15 amino acids. Germline V gives CDR1 SGDLS, CDR2 YYNGEE. The V end was cut by 0 bases, the J end by 0 bases, with 8 bases between.

This chain joins TRBV9 and TRBJ2-1, with 11 bases matching TRBD2. After removal of 4 bases from V and 10 bases from J, the junction contained 7 bases not matched to a gene. Germline assignment: CDR1 SGDLS and CDR2 YYNGEE. The CDR3 sequence is 14 residues long. The CDR3 loop reads CASSKNSSGGEQFF. Written as DNA, the CDR3 is TGTGCCAGCAGCAAAAACTCTAGCGGGGGGGAGCAGTTCTTC.